This is a list of T cell receptor beta chains from one sample in a study of breast tumors, draining lymph nodes, adjacent tissues. Using its own MiXCR run on the multiplex PCR reads, TCRdb lists one record per CDR3 protein. This table has around 250,000 distinct CDR3 sequences, about 34% appearing once. The sequencing input was axillary lymph node tissue. These receptors were taken from a female donor with breast cancer. Some clones in this sample may be carry-over from other donors' samples. Both conserved end residues are part of each CDR3. D genes are given only for firm matches. Clone size is stated in some rows and not others, as once, few, many or a class when expanded.

size: many
V: TRBV15
length: 13
J: TRBJ2-3
D: NA
DNA: TGTGCCACCAGCAGAGATTTTTCTAATACGCAGTATTTT
CDR3: CATSRDFSNTQYF

size: many
V: TRBV9
length: 14
J: TRBJ1-6
D: NA
DNA: TGTGCCAGCAGCGTAGCTACTGGGGGTTCACCCCTCCACTTT
CDR3: CASSVATGGSPLHF

size: NA
V: TRBV19
length: 13
J: TRBJ1-1
D: NA
DNA: TGTGCCAGTAGTATCTGGGGGAACACTGAAGCTTTCTTT
CDR3: CASSIWGNTEAFF

size: NA
V: TRBV20-1
length: 15
J: TRBJ2-3
D: NA
DNA: TGCAGTGCTAGAGGGACGCCAGGACCCACAGATACGCAGTATTTT
CDR3: CSARGTPGPTDTQYF

size: NA
V: TRBV7-9
length: 15
J: TRBJ2-7
D: TRBD2
DNA: TGTGCCAGCAGCAATCGACACCTCGGGGAGGGCGAGCAGCACTTC
CDR3: CASSNRHLGEGEQHF

size: NA
V: TRBV29-1
length: 16
J: TRBJ2-1
D: TRBD2
DNA: TGCAGCTTAGTGGGACTAGCGGGAGGACTCTACAATGAGCAGTTCTTC
CDR3: CSLVGLAGGLYNEQFF

size: many
V: TRBV20-1
length: 15
J: TRBJ2-5
D: NA
DNA: TGCAGTGCTAGAGCCGTCGAGGGGTACCAAGAGACCCAGTACTTC
CDR3: CSARAVEGYQETQYF

size: NA
V: TRBV24-1
length: 13
J: TRBJ2-7
D: NA
DNA: TGTGCCACCAGCAAGACAGGTTCCTACGAGCAGTACTTC
CDR3: CATSKTGSYEQYF

size: many
V: TRBV19
length: 15
J: TRBJ1-3
D: NA
DNA: TGTGCCAGTAACAGGGACGGGTTAGCTGGAAACACCATATATTTT
CDR3: CASNRDGLAGNTIYF

size: NA
V: TRBV3-1
length: 16
J: TRBJ2-7
D: TRBD1
DNA: TGCGCCAGCAGCCAAGAAGCTAGGACAGGGGGCTACGAGCAGTACTTC
CDR3: CASSQEARTGGYEQYF

size: many
V: TRBV2
length: 13
J: TRBJ1-2
D: TRBD1
DNA: TGTGCCAGCAGTACGACAGGGAATGAAGGCTACACCTTC
CDR3: CASSTTGNEGYTF

size: many
V: TRBV6-1
length: 16
J: TRBJ1-5
D: NA
DNA: TGTGCCAGCACCGAATGGGGGGTCTTTAGCAATCAGCCCCAGCATTTT
CDR3: CASTEWGVFSNQPQHF

size: many
V: TRBV2
length: 14
J: TRBJ2-1
D: NA
DNA: TGTGCCAGCAGGTTAGCCTCTTCCTACAATGAGCAGTTCTTC
CDR3: CASRLASSYNEQFF

size: NA
V: TRBV7-9
length: 18
J: TRBJ2-3
D: TRBD2
DNA: TGTGCCAGCAGAATAGTCAATAGCGGGGCAGTAAGCACAGATACGCAGTATTTT
CDR3: CASRIVNSGAVSTDTQYF

size: many
V: TRBV4-1
length: 15
J: TRBJ2-1
D: NA
DNA: TGCGCCAGCAGCCACTCCCGACCGATTTACAATGAGCAGTTCTTC
CDR3: CASSHSRPIYNEQFF

size: few
V: TRBV6-2/TRBV6-3
length: 20
J: TRBJ2-3
D: TRBD2
DNA: TGTGCCAGCAGTTACGACGGAAGGACTAGCGGGGGGGATAGCACAGATACGCAGTATTTT
CDR3: CASSYDGRTSGGDSTDTQYF

size: many
V: TRBV7-8
length: 12
J: TRBJ1-2
D: NA
DNA: TGTGCCAGCAGCCATAGGGTGGGCGGCTACACCTTC
CDR3: CASSHRVGGYTF

size: many
V: TRBV6-1
length: 15
J: TRBJ1-4
D: TRBD1
DNA: TGTGCCAGCAGTGAAGCAGGGACAGCGCGAGAAAAACTGTTTTTT
CDR3: CASSEAGTAREKLFF

size: many
V: TRBV4-1
length: 15
J: TRBJ2-5
D: NA
DNA: TGCGCCAGCAGCCAAGAAGGTGTCGCGCAAGAGACCCAGTACTTC
CDR3: CASSQEGVAQETQYF

size: many
V: TRBV3-1
length: 15
J: TRBJ2-1
D: TRBD2
DNA: TGTGCCAGCAGCCAACTAGCGGGGGGGAACAATGAGCAGTTCTTC
CDR3: CASSQLAGGNNEQFF

size: many
V: TRBV5-1
length: 17
J: TRBJ2-7
D: TRBD1
DNA: TGCGCCAGCAACCGATTAGGACAGGGGGCAGGGGGTTACGAGCAGTACTTC
CDR3: CASNRLGQGAGGYEQYF

size: many
V: TRBV12-3/TRBV12-4
length: 15
J: TRBJ2-3
D: TRBD2
DNA: TGTGCCAGCAGTTTAGGACTAGCGGACACAGATACGCAGTATTTT
CDR3: CASSLGLADTDTQYF

size: NA
V: TRBV5-6
length: 12
J: TRBJ2-1
D: TRBD2
DNA: TGTGCCAACTCCCCGGGGGGGAATGAGCAGTTCTTC
CDR3: CANSPGGNEQFF

size: many
V: TRBV11-3
length: 13
J: TRBJ2-1
D: TRBD2
DNA: TGTGCCAGCAGCTTAGGGTGGGAGGGTGAGCAGTTCTTC
CDR3: CASSLGWEGEQFF

size: many
V: TRBV11-2
length: 14
J: TRBJ2-5
D: NA
DNA: TGTGCCAGCAGCTACCAGGAGGGGGCAAAGACCCAGTACTTC
CDR3: CASSYQEGAKTQYF

size: many
V: TRBV2
length: 16
J: TRBJ2-2
D: TRBD1
DNA: TGTGCCAGCAGTCCCCCCGGACAGGGAACAACCGGGGAGCTGTTTTTT
CDR3: CASSPPGQGTTGELFF

size: NA
V: TRBV13
length: 17
J: TRBJ2-3
D: TRBD1
DNA: TGTGCCAGCAGCGCCCGGAAGGACAGGGGGCCGGGGGGTACGCAGTATTTT
CDR3: CASSARKDRGPGGTQYF

size: few
V: TRBV9
length: 14
J: TRBJ1-1
D: NA
DNA: TGTGCCAGCAGCGTTAGACCTATGAACACTGAAGCTTTCTTT
CDR3: CASSVRPMNTEAFF

size: many
V: TRBV19
length: 16
J: TRBJ1-2
D: NA
DNA: TGTGCCAGTAGTATCACTCACTTCCAGATGGATTATGGCTACACCTTC
CDR3: CASSITHFQMDYGYTF

size: few
V: TRBV7-9
length: 16
J: TRBJ2-5
D: TRBD2
DNA: TGTGCCAGCAGCTTTATGGTTGTAGCGGGACAAGAGGCCCAGTACTTC
CDR3: CASSFMVVAGQEAQYF

size: NA
V: TRBV14
length: 13
J: TRBJ1-2
D: TRBD1
DNA: TGTGCCAGCAGCCAGCAACAGGGGTACTCCTACACCTTC
CDR3: CASSQQQGYSYTF

size: many
V: TRBV20-1
length: 15
J: TRBJ1-2
D: NA
DNA: TGCAGTGCTAGAGGATCAGATGCGGTATTCTATGGCTACACCTTC
CDR3: CSARGSDAVFYGYTF

size: NA
V: TRBV2
length: 13
J: TRBJ2-7
D: TRBD1
DNA: TGTGCCAGCCAGGGACAGGGGGACTACGAGCAGTACTTC
CDR3: CASQGQGDYEQYF

size: many
V: TRBV20-1
length: 15
J: TRBJ2-3
D: TRBD1
DNA: TGCAGTGCTAGTGCTACAGGGGCGCGCACAGATACGCAGTATTTT
CDR3: CSASATGARTDTQYF

size: many
V: TRBV11-2
length: 16
J: TRBJ2-5
D: TRBD2
DNA: TGTGCCAGCAGCCCCCCGACTAGCGGGAGGAGAGAGACCCAGTACTTC
CDR3: CASSPPTSGRRETQYF

size: NA
V: TRBV9
length: 14
J: TRBJ1-6
D: NA
DNA: TGTGCCAGCAGCGTAGAACAGATAGCTTCACCCCTCCCCTTC
CDR3: CASSVEQIASPLPF

size: NA
V: TRBV5-1
length: 12
J: TRBJ2-1
D: NA
DNA: TGCGCCAGCAGCTACCCAGGCAATGAGCACTTCTTC
CDR3: CASSYPGNEHFF

size: many
V: TRBV2
length: 12
J: TRBJ1-5
D: NA
DNA: TGTGCCAGCAGTGTTCCCGATCAGCCCCAGCATTTT
CDR3: CASSVPDQPQHF

size: many
V: TRBV30
length: 13
J: TRBJ1-6
D: TRBD1
DNA: TGTGCCTCCGGGACAGGCTATAATTCACCCCTCCACTTT
CDR3: CASGTGYNSPLHF

size: many
V: TRBV2
length: 16
J: TRBJ2-7
D: NA
DNA: TGTGCCAGCAGTGAAAATCTAGGGGCTACTAACTACGAGCAGTACTTC
CDR3: CASSENLGATNYEQYF

size: many
V: TRBV11-2
length: 15
J: TRBJ1-2
D: NA
DNA: TGTGCCAGCAGCCCCAGGGACAAACTTAATTATGGCTACACCTTC
CDR3: CASSPRDKLNYGYTF

size: NA
V: TRBV5-6
length: 15
J: TRBJ1-6
D: NA
DNA: TGTGCCAGCAGCTTGGTCCGGCAGGGTCATTCACCCCTCCACTTT
CDR3: CASSLVRQGHSPLHF